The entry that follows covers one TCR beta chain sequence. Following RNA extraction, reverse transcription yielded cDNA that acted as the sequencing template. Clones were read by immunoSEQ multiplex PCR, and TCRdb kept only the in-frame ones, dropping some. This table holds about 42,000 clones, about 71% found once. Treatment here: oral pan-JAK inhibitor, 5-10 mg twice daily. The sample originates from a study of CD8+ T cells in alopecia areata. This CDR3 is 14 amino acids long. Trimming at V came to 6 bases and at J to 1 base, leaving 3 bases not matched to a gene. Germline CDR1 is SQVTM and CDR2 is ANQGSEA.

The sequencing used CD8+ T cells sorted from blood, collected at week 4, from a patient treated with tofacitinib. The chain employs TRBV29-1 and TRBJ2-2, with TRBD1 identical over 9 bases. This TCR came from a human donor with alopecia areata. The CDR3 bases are TGCAGCGTAACGGGACAGGGGAACACCGGGGAGCTGTTTTTT. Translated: CSVTGQGNTGELFF.